These 29 T cell receptor beta chains originate from one sample sequenced in a study of blood T cells in healthy people across ages. A second PCR of roughly 6 to 12 cycles used a sample-barcoded 5' primer and a J-beta primer mix. TCRdb reprocessed the 5' RACE reads via MiXCR and lists one record per CDR3 protein. The data show more than 1.4 million distinct CDR3 sequences, approximately 38% seen once. The specimen was blood. These TCRs come from a woman aged 18-29 years in good health.

V gene TRBV18 combines with J gene TRBJ1-1; 8 bases are a match to TRBD1. The CDR3 contains 15 residues. The V segment lost 1 base and the J segment 6 bases; nucleotides outside the gene matches: 7. CDR1 is KGHSH and CDR2 is LQKENI in the germline V gene. CDR3 in DNA: TGTGCCAGCTCACCACTTTCAGGGGGCAACGCTGAAGCTTTCTTT. Its translation is CASSPLSGGNAEAFF.

The chain employs TRBV6-5 and TRBJ1-5; the D is unclear. The germline V gene encodes CDR1 MNHEY and CDR2 SVGAGI. V lost 7 bases to trimming and J lost 1 base, with 11 bases between them. The CDR3 loop spans 14 amino acids. The CDR3 is CASKMDGSNQPQHF. The CDR3 DNA is TGTGCCAGCAAAATGGACGGGAGCAATCAGCCCCAGCATTTT.

The CDR3 coding sequence is TGTGCCAGCAGTTTAACGGCGGGGGGCGCCGGGGAGCTGTTTTTT. Residues: CASSLTAGGAGELFF. This chain links TRBV12-3 or TRBV12-4 with TRBJ2-2, with TRBD2 matching 8 bases. Trimming removed 2 bases from V and 6 bases from J; junction bases left unmatched: 5. The CDR3 is 15 amino acids.

This sequence joins TRBV12-3 or TRBV12-4 and TRBJ2-3, with 7 bases identical to TRBD2. The CDR3 extends over 15 amino acids. J lost 15 bases, V lost 5 bases, and 20 bases had no gene match. This CDR3 is CASSTQRGRTDTEYF. The CDR3, as DNA: TGTGCCAGCAGTACCCAGCGGGGAAGAACAGATACGGAATATTTT.

A few counts support this clonotype. This chain joins TRBV3-1 and TRBJ2-7; D gene ambiguous. V dropped 2 bases and J dropped 2 bases, with 10 bases sitting between them. Per the germline V gene, CDR1 is LGHDT and CDR2 is YNNKEL (reference sequence). The CDR3 loop spans 14 amino acids. The CDR3 reads CASSQPDEAYEQYF. In nucleotides, the CDR3 is TGTGCCAGCAGCCAACCGGACGAAGCCTACGAGCAGTACTTC.

The rearrangement links TRBV27 to TRBJ2-1; D perhaps matches TRBD1 (6 bases). Germline lookup yields CDR1 MNHEY and CDR2 SMNVEV (reference sequence). This CDR3 spans 14 amino acids. V shed 5 bases and J shed 12 bases, with 20 bases lying between them. For the CDR3, the DNA is TGTGCCAGCAGTAGCCGCGGACAGACTAAAGGGCAGTTCTTC. It is translated as CASSSRGQTKGQFF.

This clonotype has a handful of counts. V and J are TRBV11-2 and TRBJ2-1; the D gene is possibly TRBD2 (6 bases). Germline V lookup: CDR1 SGHAT, CDR2 FQNNGV. This CDR3 contains 17 residues. V was pared by 10 bases and J by 0 bases, with 22 bases between. The CDR3 DNA reads TGTGCCACCACAGAGCCCAGCGGGTCGATCTCCTACAATGAGCAGTTCTTC. Its protein is CATTEPSGSISYNEQFF.

The chain has TRBV24-1 and TRBJ2-5; 7 bases map to TRBD2. V shed 0 bases, J shed 2 bases, and the junction held 2 bases outside the gene matches. CDR1 is KGHDR and CDR2 is SFDVKD in the germline V gene. The length of the CDR3 is 15 residues. CDR3 coding DNA: TGTGCCACCAGTGATTTGGCGGGAGAGCAAGAGACCCAGTACTTC. The encoded protein is CATSDLAGEQETQYF.

J is TRBJ2-3 and V is TRBV20-1; D not certain. Germline CDR1 reads DFQATT; CDR2 reads SNEGSKA (reference sequence). V gave up 4 bases and J gave up 5 bases, with 10 bases separating them. The CDR3 runs 12 residues. CDR3 in DNA: TGCAGTGCTAACGGGCGGAGAGATACGCAGTATTTT. Translating gives CSANGRRDTQYF.

This chain uses TRBV10-3 with TRBJ1-5, with unresolved D. In germline, CDR1 is ENHRY, CDR2 SYGVKD. Trimming took 10 bases from V and 2 from J, leaving 15 bases between them. This CDR3 region has 14 residues. The CDR3 here is CATGTPGGNQPQHF. The DNA for the CDR3 is TGTGCCACCGGTACCCCGGGAGGCAATCAGCCCCAGCATTTT.

This chain links TRBV11-2 with TRBJ2-5, with 14 bases aligning to TRBD2. Per the germline V gene, CDR1 is SGHAT and CDR2 is FQNNGV. This CDR3 comprises 16 residues. V lost 5 bases to trimming and J lost 4 bases; unmatched junction nucleotides: 6. The CDR3 DNA follows: TGTGCCAGCAGCCAGGGACTAGCGGGAGAGTTAGAGACCCAGTACTTC. Its protein product is CASSQGLAGELETQYF. Full variable domain (missing parts from reference TRBV11-2 and TRBJ2-5): EAGVAQSPRYKIIEKRQSVAFWCNPISGHATLYWYQQILGQGPKLLIQFQNNGVVDDSQLPKDRFSAERLKGVDSTLKIQPAKLEDSAVYLCASSQGLAGELETQYFGPGTRLLVL.

The J gene is TRBJ2-1, the V gene TRBV5-1; TRBD2 might be the D (5 bases). Germline assignment: CDR1 SGHRS and CDR2 YFSETQ. The length of the CDR3 is 12 residues. Trimming removed 4 bases from V and 15 bases from J, with 17 bases in between. The CDR3 sequence is CASSPTPLVPFF. The CDR3 DNA follows: TGCGCCAGCAGCCCGACCCCACTAGTCCCGTTCTTC.

This clonotype has just a few counts. The chain carries TRBV27 and TRBJ2-3; D tentatively fits TRBD1 or TRBD2 (5 bases each). The CDR3 runs to 16 residues. Germline values: CDR1 MNHEY, CDR2 SMNVEV (reference sequence). Between the trimmed V and J ends, which lost 6 bases and 5 bases, there was a span of 21 bases. The CDR3 protein is CASRRLARGVGDTQYF. Here the CDR3 DNA reads TGTGCCAGCAGACGGTTGGCGAGGGGCGTCGGAGATACGCAGTATTTT.

V and J are TRBV25-1 and TRBJ2-3; 7 bases line up with TRBD1. The CDR3 extends over 17 amino acids. Germline V gene lookup returns CDR1 MGHDK and CDR2 SYGVNS. V dropped 7 bases and J dropped 5; count of bases not matched to a gene: 18. For the CDR3, the DNA is TGTGCCAGCACCAGCACCTTCACGGGACAGCGTGGAGATACGCAGTATTTT. It specifies CASTSTFTGQRGDTQYF.

The rearrangement uses TRBV4-1 and TRBJ2-1; possible D gene TRBD2, 6 bases. V lost 3 bases, J lost 5 bases, and 20 bases lay in between. Germline V gene lookup returns CDR1 MGHRA and CDR2 YSYEKL. This CDR3 comprises 17 residues. The CDR3 DNA is TGCGCCAGCAGCCACAGCTTTGGCGGGGTAGTCGACAATGAGCAGTTCTTC. Residues: CASSHSFGGVVDNEQFF.

The chain joins TRBV4-1 to TRBJ2-5; no reliable D call. Germline CDR1 and CDR2: MGHRA and YSYEKL. CDR3 size: 15 residues. V was cut by 1 base and J by 2 bases, with 11 bases left in between. The CDR3 sequence: CASSQAPTSQETQYF. CDR3 in DNA: TGCGCCAGCAGCCAAGCGCCGACGAGTCAAGAGACCCAGTACTTC.

The chain carries TRBV6-1 and TRBJ2-6; D may correspond to TRBD1 or TRBD2 (5 bases each). The CDR3 loop spans 17 amino acids. With 7 bases removed from V and 4 bases from J, the gap between germline ends came to 20 bases. Germline loops: CDR1 MNHNS, CDR2 SASEGT. CDR3 protein: CASNRDVPEGGANVLTF. Here the CDR3 DNA reads TGTGCCAGCAACCGGGACGTGCCGGAAGGGGGGGCCAACGTCCTGACTTTC.

The chain uses TRBV11-2 and TRBJ2-1, with 11 bases matching TRBD2. This CDR3 is 18 amino acids long. J gave up 5 bases and V 5 bases, and 14 bases lay outside the gene matches. Germline CDR1 reads SGHAT; CDR2 reads FQNNGV. CDR3 in amino acids: CASSPRGSGGAQNNEQFF. The DNA of the CDR3 is TGTGCCAGCAGCCCCCGTGGTAGCGGGGGGGCTCAAAACAATGAGCAGTTCTTC. Looking up the rest from reference TRBV11-2 and TRBJ2-1 gives the full variable domain: EAGVAQSPRYKIIEKRQSVAFWCNPISGHATLYWYQQILGQGPKLLIQFQNNGVVDDSQLPKDRFSAERLKGVDSTLKIQPAKLEDSAVYLCASSPRGSGGAQNNEQFFGPGTRLTVL.

This chain connects TRBV3-1 to TRBJ2-7, with a possible D match to TRBD1 (5 bases). This CDR3 is 14 amino acids long. Per the germline V gene, CDR1 is LGHDT and CDR2 is YNNKEL (reference sequence). V shed 1 base and J shed 6 bases, with 13 bases lying between them. The CDR3 reads CASSQAAQGGEQYF. The CDR3 coding sequence is TGTGCCAGCAGCCAAGCGGCGCAGGGCGGCGAGCAGTACTTC.

The rearrangement uses TRBV5-1 and TRBJ2-1; TRBD2 aligns across 12 bases. CDR3 length equals 15 residues. In germline, CDR1 is SGHRS, CDR2 YFSETQ. J gave up 6 bases and V 4 bases, and 5 bases lay outside the gene matches. The CDR3 sequence: CASSILAGGSNEQFF. The DNA of the CDR3 is TGCGCCAGCAGCATCCTAGCGGGAGGGAGCAATGAGCAGTTCTTC.

The chain combines TRBV5-1 with TRBJ2-7; perhaps TRBD2 as D (5 bases). This CDR3 is built from 15 residues. V lost 4 bases and J lost 3, with 17 bases in between. CDR1 and CDR2 (germline): SGHRS, YFSETQ. This chain's CDR3 is CASSLAGSNFYEQYF. The CDR3 region has the DNA TGCGCCAGCAGCCTGGCGGGTTCCAATTTCTACGAGCAGTACTTC. Full variable domain (remainder filled in from reference TRBV5-1 and TRBJ2-7): KAGVTQTPRYLIKTRGQQVTLSCSPISGHRSVSWYQQTPGQGLQFLFEYFSETQRNKGNFPGRFSGRQFSNSRSEMNVSTLELGDSALYLCASSLAGSNFYEQYFGPGTRLTVT.

This clonotype was seen at least ten times. The rearrangement links TRBV4-1 to TRBJ2-7; D is unclear. Germline lookup yields CDR1 MGHRA and CDR2 YSYEKL. The CDR3 spans 15 residues. V was shortened by 1 base and J by 1 base, with 11 bases between the two germline ends. The DNA for the CDR3 is TGCGCCAGCAGCCAAGTGGTCTCGCCTTCCTACGAGCAGTACTTC. Translated, it gives CASSQVVSPSYEQYF.

V gene TRBV7-9 combines with J gene TRBJ1-4, with D uncertain. Germline-derived CDR1 and CDR2 are SEHNR and FQNEAQ (reference sequence). Trimming removed 5 bases from V and 4 bases from J, with 5 bases in between. The CDR3 has 12 amino acids. The CDR3 sequence is CASSTINEKLFF. In DNA, the CDR3 is TGTGCCAGCAGCACGATTAATGAAAAACTGTTTTTT.

J is TRBJ2-2 and V is TRBV7-2; 9 bases agree with TRBD2. With V trimmed by 6 bases and J by 2 bases, 10 bases remained unmatched. The CDR3 has 17 amino acids. Germline V gives CDR1 SGHTA, CDR2 FQGNSA. The CDR3 spells CASRPVAGAGNTGELFF. DNA of the CDR3: TGTGCCAGCAGACCCGTAGCGGGGGCCGGAAACACCGGGGAGCTGTTTTTT.

The chain couples TRBV10-3 to TRBJ2-7, with no clear D. This CDR3 is 12 amino acids long. Germline CDR1 and CDR2: ENHRY and SYGVKD. V lost 6 bases and J lost 3, with 9 bases in between. The CDR3 DNA reads as TGTGCCATCAGCCTCACAAACTACGAGCAGTACTTC. Translating it yields CAISLTNYEQYF.

With respect to this clonotype: One end of the junction varies from germline; a read error may be responsible. The V gene is TRBV5-1, the J gene TRBJ2-3, with D perhaps TRBD2 (6 bases). Germline CDR1 and CDR2: SGHRS and YFSETQ. This CDR3 has 14 residues. The CDR3 DNA reads TGCACCAGCAGCTTGGGGGGAAACACAGATACGCAGTATTTT. Translated: CTSSLGGNTDTQYF.

The gene calls are TRBV12-3 or TRBV12-4 and TRBJ2-5; 12 bases line up with TRBD2. The trim removed 5 bases at V and 11 bases at J, leaving 15 bases unmatched. This CDR3 has 16 residues. The CDR3 region has the DNA TGTGCCAGCAGTCCTTTTGGACTAGCGGGGACCAATGAGCAGTACTTC. Translated: CASSPFGLAGTNEQYF.

The rearrangement uses TRBV12-3 or TRBV12-4 and TRBJ1-1; D gene uncertain. The CDR3 runs 15 residues. V gave up 3 bases and J gave up 7 bases, with 18 bases separating them. CDR3: CASSLEGLSLFEAFF. The CDR3, as DNA: TGTGCCAGCAGTTTGGAGGGTTTGAGCCTCTTTGAAGCTTTCTTT.

This clonotype has just a few counts. The gene calls are TRBV5-1 and TRBJ2-5; TRBD1 might be the D (6 bases). The tail of the sequence fits TRBJ2-7 better, so the J call may be wrong. Germline lookup yields CDR1 SGHRS and CDR2 YFSETQ. CDR3 length equals 15 residues. The CDR3 nucleotides read TGCGCCAGCAGCGTAAACCGGGACACAAAGGGCGAGCAGTACTTC. Protein sequence: CASSVNRDTKGEQYF.